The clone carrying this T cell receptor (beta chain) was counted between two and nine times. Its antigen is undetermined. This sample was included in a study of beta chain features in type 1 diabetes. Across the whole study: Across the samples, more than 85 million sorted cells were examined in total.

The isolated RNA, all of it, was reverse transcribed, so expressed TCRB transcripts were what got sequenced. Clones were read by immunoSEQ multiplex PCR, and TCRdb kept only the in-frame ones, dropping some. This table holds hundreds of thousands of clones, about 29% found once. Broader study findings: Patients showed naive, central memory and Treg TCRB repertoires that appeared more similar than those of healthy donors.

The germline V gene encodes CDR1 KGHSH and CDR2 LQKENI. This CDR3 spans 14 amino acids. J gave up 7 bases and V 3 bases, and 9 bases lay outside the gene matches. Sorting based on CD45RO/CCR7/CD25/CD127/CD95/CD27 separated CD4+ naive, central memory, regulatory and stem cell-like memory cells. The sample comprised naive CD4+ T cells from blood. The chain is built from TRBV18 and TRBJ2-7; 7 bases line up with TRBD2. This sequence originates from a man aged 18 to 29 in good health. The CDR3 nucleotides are TGTGCCAGCTCACCTCCCACCCCGGGGGGAGAGCAGTACTTC. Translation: CASSPPTPGGEQYF.